This entry lists 17 T cell receptor beta chains sequenced from one sample in a study of siplizumab effects on memory and regulatory T cells. Clones were sequenced by immunoSEQ multiplex PCR, and TCRdb holds only the in-frame ones, with some missing. Of about 110,000 clones listed, about 91% were seen once; the top ten hold 0.65% to 0.9%. The sample comprised Tregs sorted from blood. The receptors come from a human donor in good health.

This sequence joins TRBV19 and TRBJ2-7, with a tentative D call TRBD1 (5 bases). From germline, CDR1 is LNHDA and CDR2 SQIVND (reference sequence). The CDR3 sequence is 13 residues long. CDR3 protein: CGQGRIRTYEQYF. CDR3 in DNA: TGTGGCCAGGGCCGCATAAGGACCTACGAGCAGTACTTC.

This chain connects TRBV9 to TRBJ1-2; no reliable D call. This CDR3 has 14 residues. V dropped 0 bases and J dropped 4 bases, with 10 bases sitting between them. Germline V gene data show CDR1 as SGDLS and CDR2 as YYNGEE. CDR3 in amino acids: CASSVAGRSYGYTF. DNA for the CDR3: TGTGCCAGCAGCGTAGCTGGGCGGAGCTATGGCTACACCTTC. The full variable domain, rest sourced from reference TRBV9 and TRBJ1-2, is DSGVTQTPKHLITATGQRVTLRCSPRSGDLSVYWYQQSLDQGLQFLIQYYNGEERAKGNILERFSAQQFPDLHSELNLSSLELGDSALYFCASSVAGRSYGYTFGSGTRLTVV.

The J gene is TRBJ2-7, the V gene TRBV18; D gene unclear. With 3 bases removed from V and 2 bases from J, the gap between germline ends came to 8 bases. The CDR3 extends over 13 amino acids. CDR1 and CDR2 from the germline V gene are KGHSH and LQKENI. The CDR3 here is CASSPGLTYEQYF. The CDR3 nucleotides are TGTGCCAGCTCACCGGGATTAACCTACGAGCAGTACTTC.

This chain uses TRBV28 with TRBJ2-1; TRBD2 matches at 13 bases. CDR3 length: 16 amino acids. Germline V gene sequence: CDR1 MDHEN, CDR2 SYDVKM. V lost 5 bases, J lost 10 bases, and 11 bases stayed unmatched. The CDR3 DNA reads TGTGCCAGCAGTCCTCCCACTAGCGGGGGGGCCCAGGAGCAGTTCTTC. As protein: CASSPPTSGGAQEQFF.

CDR3 in amino acids: CASSLERSNHEQYF. Written as DNA, the CDR3 is TGCGCCAGCAGCTTGGAACGCAGCAACCACGAGCAGTACTTC. V gene TRBV5-1 combines with J gene TRBJ2-7; D unresolved. Germline V gene data show CDR1 as SGHRS and CDR2 as YFSETQ. There are 14 residues in the CDR3. Trimming pared 0 bases from V and 5 bases from J, leaving 12 bases between.

The chain employs TRBV19 and TRBJ2-7; TRBD1 might be the D (5 bases). Germline CDR1 and CDR2: LNHDA and SQIVND (reference sequence). This CDR3 is 14 amino acids long. Trimming shortened V by 5 bases and J by 0 bases, and 11 bases separated the two germline ends. The CDR3 is CASSDSTTSYEQYF. The CDR3 DNA reads as TGTGCCAGTAGTGACAGTACAACCTCCTACGAGCAGTACTTC.

V and J are TRBV5-5 and TRBJ2-7; 9 bases map to TRBD2. V gave up 1 base and J gave up 2 bases; unmatched junction bases: 7. Germline CDR1 reads SGHKS; CDR2 reads YYEKEE (reference sequence). The CDR3 is 16 amino acids. The CDR3 coding sequence is TGTGCCAGCAGCTTGCGTTCTAGCGGGGTTACCTACGAGCAGTACTTC. It is translated as CASSLRSSGVTYEQYF.

This chain connects TRBV28 to TRBJ1-5; 8 nucleotides line up with TRBD1. Trimming at V came to 8 bases and at J to 0 bases, leaving 9 bases not matched to a gene. The CDR3 sequence is 16 residues long. The germline V gene has CDR1 MDHEN and CDR2 SYDVKM. The CDR3 sequence: CASPPPGTGSNQPQHF. The CDR3 DNA sequence: TGTGCCAGCCCTCCCCCAGGGACAGGTAGCAATCAGCCCCAGCATTTT.

This clone was seen a single time. The junction and the germline gene differ at one end; a read error may be behind it. V and J are TRBV6-1 and TRBJ1-1; D is perhaps TRBD1 (5 bases). CDR3 length: 10 amino acids. CDR1 is MNHNS and CDR2 is SASEGT in the germline V gene. CDR3 region: CASSEEGPTF. The CDR3 DNA reads as TGTGCCAGCAGTGAAGAGGGGCCAACTTTT.

The chain is built from TRBV27 and TRBJ2-3, with D unclear. With 6 bases removed from V and 0 bases from J, the gap between germline ends came to 16 bases. Germline lookup yields CDR1 MNHEY and CDR2 SMNVEV (reference sequence). This CDR3 spans 16 amino acids. The CDR3 protein is CASSPLGKSSTDTQYF. CDR3 coding DNA: TGTGCCAGCAGCCCCCTTGGAAAATCTAGCACAGATACGCAGTATTTT.

The chain employs TRBV15 and TRBJ1-5; a weak D match, TRBD1 (5 bases). In germline, CDR1 is LNHNV, CDR2 YYDKDF (reference sequence). The CDR3 has 16 residues. The V gene lost 1 base and the J gene lost 2 bases, with 12 bases spanning the gap. CDR3 DNA sequence: TGTGCCACCAGCAGAGCGGGGGTATGGGGCAATCAGCCCCAGCATTTT. Amino acid sequence: CATSRAGVWGNQPQHF. The variable domain in full, with the rest retrieved from reference TRBV15 and TRBJ1-5, is DAMVIQNPRYQVTQFGKPVTLSCSQTLNHNVMYWYQQKSSQAPKLLFHYYDKDFNNEADTPDNFQSRRPNTSFCFLDIRSPGLGDTAMYLCATSRAGVWGNQPQHFGDGTRLSIL.

The CDR3 here is CAWRDRANSPLHF. CDR3 DNA sequence: TGTGCCTGGAGGGACAGGGCTAATTCACCCCTCCACTTT. V and J are TRBV30 and TRBJ1-6; TRBD1 matches 8 bases. The V gene end was trimmed by 3 bases and the J gene end by 6 bases; junction bases not matched to a gene: 1. The CDR3 totals 13 residues. Per germline, CDR1 GTSNPN and CDR2 SVGIG (reference sequence).

The chain has TRBV28 and TRBJ2-7; 12 bases agree with TRBD1. After removal of 6 bases from V and 4 bases from J, the junction contained 7 bases not matched to a gene. CDR3 length: 15 amino acids. CDR1 and CDR2 from the germline V gene are MDHEN and SYDVKM. The CDR3 bases are TGTGCCAGCAGCAACCGGGACAGGGGGCTTTACGAGCAGTACTTC. This gives the protein CASSNRDRGLYEQYF. The complete variable domain, with remaining parts taken from reference TRBV28 and TRBJ2-7, reads DVKVTQSSRYLVKRTGEKVFLECVQDMDHENMFWYRQDPGLGLRLIYFSYDVKMKEKGDIPEGYSVSREKKERFSLILESASTNQTSMYLCASSNRDRGLYEQYFGPGTRLTVT.

This clone has a handful of counts. V is TRBV10-3 and J is TRBJ2-3; 10 nucleotides agree with TRBD1. The CDR3 length is 13 residues. Per the germline V gene, CDR1 is ENHRY and CDR2 is SYGVKD. J was trimmed by 6 bases and V by 7 bases; bases with no gene match: 4. CDR3 nucleotides: TGTGCCATCACCGGGACAGGGGCCGATACGCAGTATTTT. This encodes CAITGTGADTQYF.

The V and J genes are TRBV19 and TRBJ1-2; 7 bases match TRBD1. J lost 8 bases, V lost 2 bases, and 8 bases had no gene match. There are 14 residues in the CDR3. From germline, CDR1 is LNHDA and CDR2 SQIVND (reference sequence). The CDR3 loop reads CASSIRGQIEGYTF. The CDR3 bases are TGTGCCAGTAGTATAAGGGGGCAGATTGAGGGCTACACCTTC. Looking up the rest from reference TRBV19 and TRBJ1-2 gives the full variable domain: DGGITQSPKYLFRKEGQNVTLSCEQNLNHDAMYWYRQDPGQGLRLIYYSQIVNDFQKGDIAEGYSVSREKKESFPLTVTSAQKNPTAFYLCASSIRGQIEGYTFGSGTRLTVV.

The sample holds one count of this clone. This chain uses TRBV29-1 with TRBJ2-5, with 8 bases fitting TRBD2. Germline V gives CDR1 SQVTM, CDR2 ANQGSEA. V lost 8 bases and J lost 5; bases outside the gene matches: 13. This CDR3 spans 14 amino acids. CDR3 sequence: CSFRAGALLETQYF. As DNA, the CDR3 is TGCAGCTTCCGAGCGGGGGCGCTTTTGGAGACCCAGTACTTC.

The J gene is TRBJ1-2, the V gene TRBV2, with D perhaps matching TRBD1 (5 bases). Germline V gives CDR1 SNHLY, CDR2 FYNNEI. CDR3 length equals 15 residues. Between the trimmed V and J ends, which lost 6 bases and 0 bases, there was a span of 14 bases. The CDR3 spells CASSDKGTTNYGYTF. DNA for the CDR3: TGTGCCAGCAGCGATAAAGGGACGACTAACTATGGCTACACCTTC.